These 13 T cell receptor beta chains came from one sample sequenced in a study of shared T cell receptors in the human thymus. Here immunoSEQ multiplex PCR was the method, and the copy in TCRdb shows in-frame clones only, minus some. The sample shows 630,000 or so clones, approximately 87% of them seen only once. The sample was also linked to a second study, of human thymus T cells.

Sequenced sample: thymocytes. Source of these receptors: a boy less than two years old with a congenital heart defect.

J is TRBJ1-2 and V is TRBV27; TRBD1 matches 12 bases. Trimming at V came to 8 bases and at J to 6 bases, leaving 16 bases not matched to a gene. This CDR3 is 17 amino acids long. Germline V CDR1 and CDR2: MNHEY, SMNVEV (reference sequence). The CDR3 loop reads CASGSLGQGAQSDGYTF. CDR3 DNA sequence: TGTGCCAGCGGGTCATTGGGACAGGGGGCTCAATCGGATGGCTACACCTTC.

V is TRBV27 and J is TRBJ2-7, with D possibly matching TRBD1 (5 bases). CDR1 is MNHEY and CDR2 is SMNVEV in the germline V gene (reference sequence). Between the trimmed V and J ends, which lost 6 bases and 3 bases, there was a span of 15 bases. CDR3 length equals 14 residues. The CDR3 nucleotides are TGTGCCAGCAGAGCTCACCCAGACAGCTACGAGCAGTACTTC. Encoded protein: CASRAHPDSYEQYF.

The CDR3 spells CASSSERKGLSYEQYF. CDR3 DNA sequence: TGTGCCAGCAGTTCAGAGCGGAAGGGCCTATCCTACGAGCAGTACTTC. The J gene is TRBJ2-7, the V gene TRBV28, with a tentative D call TRBD2 (5 bases). Germline CDR1 is MDHEN and CDR2 is SYDVKM. The CDR3 is made up of 16 amino acids. V was clipped by 4 bases and J by 1 base, with 17 bases between them.

This clone was recorded once. The chain joins TRBV27 to TRBJ2-7; TRBD1 matches at 9 bases. Trimming at V came to 3 bases and at J to 6 bases, leaving 3 bases not matched to a gene. In germline, CDR1 is MNHEY, CDR2 SMNVEV (reference sequence). This CDR3 is 13 amino acids long. The CDR3 sequence is CASSLGQGREQYF. CDR3 DNA: TGTGCCAGCAGTTTGGGACAGGGACGCGAGCAGTACTTC.

V is TRBV29-1 and J is TRBJ2-5, with 11 nucleotides matching TRBD1. Losses at the gene ends were 5 bases for V and 6 bases for J; bases not matched to a gene: 8. The CDR3 contains 14 residues. Germline V lookup: CDR1 SQVTM, CDR2 ANQGSEA. The CDR3 region has the DNA TGCAGCGTTCCGCTGGGACAGGGGGTAAAGACCCAGTACTTC. It yields the protein CSVPLGQGVKTQYF.

In the case of this clone: Other nucleotide sequences in the sample specify the same CDR3. J is TRBJ2-6 and V is TRBV4-3; possible D gene TRBD2, 5 bases. V shed 0 bases and J shed 4 bases, with 10 bases lying between them. Germline CDR1 reads LGHNA; CDR2 reads YSLEER. This CDR3 region has 16 residues. CDR3 DNA sequence: TGCGCCAGCAGCCAAGATTTGGGAGCGGGGGCCAACGTCCTGACTTTC. This translates into CASSQDLGAGANVLTF.

A single count supports this clone. The chain joins TRBV14 to TRBJ2-2; D may be TRBD2 (6 bases). The CDR3 length is 16 residues. The V gene lost 5 bases and the J gene lost 2 bases, with 15 bases spanning the gap. Looked up from germline, CDR1 is SGHDN and CDR2 is FVKESK. For the CDR3, the DNA is TGTGCCAGCAGCGTTCGGGGTAGCGGAAACACCGGGGAGCTGTTTTTT. Protein sequence: CASSVRGSGNTGELFF.

This chain joins TRBV11-2 and TRBJ1-4; possible D gene TRBD1, 6 bases. The germline V and J ends were trimmed by 4 bases and 6 bases, with 18 bases remaining between them. Germline V CDR1 and CDR2: SGHAT, FQNNGV. CDR3 length equals 16 residues. The CDR3 DNA reads TGTGCCAGCAGCTACCCTGGCGGGGGCAGGGATGAAAAACTGTTTTTT. Residues: CASSYPGGGRDEKLFF.

The CDR3 loop is CASSHQLAGEETQYF. CDR3 bases: TGTGCCAGCAGCCACCAACTAGCCGGTGAAGAGACCCAGTACTTC. The J gene is TRBJ2-5, the V gene TRBV11-2, with TRBD2 as a possible D gene (6 bases). V lost 5 bases, J lost 3 bases, and 16 bases lay in between. The germline V gene has CDR1 SGHAT and CDR2 FQNNGV. This CDR3 region has 15 residues.

The chain couples TRBV5-5 to TRBJ2-1; D unresolved. The CDR3 has 13 residues. V was pared by 0 bases and J by 9 bases, with 10 bases between. Germline V gene data show CDR1 as SGHKS and CDR2 as YYEKEE (reference sequence). Written as DNA, the CDR3 is TGTGCCAGCAGCTTGGCCCCAACAGCTGAGCAGTTCTTC. It codes for CASSLAPTAEQFF. Full variable domain (remainder filled in from reference TRBV5-5 and TRBJ2-1): DAGVTQSPTHLIKTRGQQVTLRCSPISGHKSVSWYQQVLGQGPQFIFQYYEKEERGRGNFPDRFSARQFPNYSSELNVNALLLGDSALYLCASSLAPTAEQFFGPGTRLTVL.

V and J are TRBV11-2 and TRBJ1-4; perhaps TRBD1 as D (5 bases). Germline V gives CDR1 SGHAT, CDR2 FQNNGV. V was clipped by 4 bases and J by 3 bases, with 15 bases between them. The CDR3 is 16 amino acids. DNA of the CDR3: TGTGCCAGCAGCTCCCAATGGACACGGGCTAATGAAAAACTGTTTTTT. This codes for CASSSQWTRANEKLFF.

The chain joins TRBV27 to TRBJ2-3, with 11 bases lining up with TRBD2. This CDR3 spans 17 amino acids. Germline assignment: CDR1 MNHEY and CDR2 SMNVEV (reference sequence). Germline trimming cut 6 bases from V and 2 bases from J; bases unmatched to any gene: 10. The CDR3 spells CASSGGLAGYATDTQYF. The CDR3 coding sequence is TGTGCCAGCAGCGGAGGACTAGCGGGCTACGCCACAGATACGCAGTATTTT.

The chain links TRBV10-3 to TRBJ2-5; 7 bases line up with TRBD2. This CDR3 contains 18 residues. Germline V CDR1 and CDR2: ENHRY, SYGVKD. V shed 3 bases, J shed 1 base, and the junction held 14 bases outside the gene matches. CDR3 amino acids: CAISDRLAVKGPQETQYF. The DNA of the CDR3 is TGTGCCATCAGTGATCGGCTAGCGGTTAAGGGTCCCCAAGAGACCCAGTACTTC.